These 21 T cell receptor beta chains came from one sample sequenced in a study of spatial heterogeneity in lung cancer. TCRdb re-called the 5' RACE reads with MiXCR, one entry per CDR3 protein. The table lists more than 30,000 distinct CDR3 sequences, roughly 5.8% of them singletons. Sample time point: sample taken at primary tumor resection. Whole RNA came from tumor, nontumor lung or frozen PBMC and was sequenced without being sorted. Sequenced material: PBMCs, taken at surgery. The receptors were sampled from a male donor with early-stage non-small cell lung cancer.

The chain uses TRBV27 and TRBJ1-3; possibly TRBD1 for D (5 bases). The CDR3 is made up of 16 amino acids. CDR1 is MNHEY and CDR2 is SMNVEV in the germline V gene (reference sequence). Trimming took off 0 bases at V and 0 bases at J, with 9 bases between the two ends. The CDR3 here is CASSLSWGNSGNTIYF. In nucleotides, the CDR3 is TGTGCCAGCAGTTTATCGTGGGGGAACTCTGGAAACACCATATATTTT.

There are many counts of this clonotype. The rearrangement uses TRBV7-2 and TRBJ2-2; 8 bases fit TRBD2. This CDR3 has 15 residues. Germline-derived CDR1 and CDR2 are SGHTA and FQGNSA. V gave up 7 bases and J gave up 7 bases; unmatched junction bases: 11. CDR3 sequence reads: CASTPGGLASGELFF. CDR3 in DNA: TGTGCCAGCACCCCGGGCGGACTAGCAAGCGGGGAGCTGTTTTTT.

This clonotype was observed many times. The V gene is TRBV2, the J gene TRBJ1-1; D possibly corresponds to TRBD1 (5 bases). The CDR3 contains 14 residues. CDR1 is SNHLY, CDR2 FYNNEI, per germline. Trimming removed 5 bases from V and 2 bases from J, with 12 bases in between. The CDR3 bases are TGTGCCAGCAGTTACGGGACGGATAACACTGAAGCTTTCTTT. Translating gives CASSYGTDNTEAFF.

This clonotype was seen at least ten times. The chain has TRBV6-5 and TRBJ1-4; 12 bases are a match to TRBD1. Germline assignment: CDR1 MNHEY and CDR2 SVGAGI. This CDR3 comprises 16 residues. After removal of 0 bases from V and 8 bases from J, the junction contained 4 bases not matched to a gene. CDR3 sequence (DNA): TGTGCCAGCAGTTACTCGACCGGGACAGGGGGCGAAAAACTGTTTTTT. Translation: CASSYSTGTGGEKLFF.

The sample holds a few counts of this clonotype. The chain has TRBV3-1 and TRBJ2-3, with 8 bases that match TRBD1. CDR1 LGHDT and CDR2 YNNKEL come from the germline V gene (reference sequence). This CDR3 contains 13 residues. With 8 bases clipped from V and 2 bases from J, the junction kept 3 bases outside the gene matches. This CDR3 reads CASGDRPTDTQYF. CDR3 nucleotide sequence: TGTGCCAGCGGGGACAGGCCCACAGATACGCAGTATTTT.

This clonotype occurred many times. The genes are TRBV24-1 and TRBJ1-6; D is ambiguous. Germline V lookup: CDR1 KGHDR, CDR2 SFDVKD. The CDR3 is 20 amino acids. The ends were cut back, 4 bases at V and 0 bases at J, with 21 bases in the middle. The CDR3 DNA is TGTGCCACCAGTGAACCCTTAGTCGACAACGGCGGCTCCTATAATTCACCCCTCCACTTT. Its protein is CATSEPLVDNGGSYNSPLHF.

This clonotype was detected ten times or more. The chain links TRBV28 to TRBJ1-2; D not resolved. Trimming cost V 2 bases and J 2 bases, with 9 bases left between them. Germline V gene data show CDR1 as MDHEN and CDR2 as SYDVKM. The CDR3 totals 14 residues. The CDR3 spells CASSLPSPNYGYTF. CDR3 bases: TGTGCCAGCAGTTTACCGTCGCCCAACTATGGCTACACCTTC.

This clonotype was recorded at least ten times. The V gene is TRBV11-2, the J gene TRBJ1-5; D is ambiguous. Germline CDR1 is SGHAT and CDR2 is FQNNGV. Trimming took off 5 bases at V and 0 bases at J, with 5 bases between the two ends. The CDR3 runs to 13 residues. The CDR3 loop reads CASSKDSNQPQHF. CDR3 sequence (DNA): TGTGCCAGCAGCAAAGATAGCAATCAGCCCCAGCATTTT.

This clonotype has a count of ten or more. The V and J genes are TRBV7-2 and TRBJ1-1, with D possibly matching TRBD1 (6 bases). With 4 bases removed from V and 7 bases from J, the gap between germline ends came to 13 bases. CDR3 length: 13 residues. Germline values: CDR1 SGHTA, CDR2 FQGNSA. DNA of the CDR3: TGTGCCAGCAGCTCGGGGGCCCGGAATGAAGCTTTCTTT. Its protein product is CASSSGARNEAFF.

At least ten counts were recorded for this clonotype. In DNA, the CDR3 is TGTGCCAGCAGCGCTGACAGGGCGGCTAACTATGGCTACACCTTC. Translated: CASSADRAANYGYTF. J is TRBJ1-2 and V is TRBV7-2, with 7 positions matching TRBD1. V was pared by 5 bases and J by 0 bases, with 6 bases of the junction left unmatched. CDR1 SGHTA and CDR2 FQGNSA come from the germline V gene. This CDR3 is built from 15 residues.

This clonotype was recorded many times. The V and J genes are TRBV12-3 or TRBV12-4 and TRBJ1-5, with TRBD1 identical over 10 bases. The CDR3 contains 15 residues. V lost 6 bases, J lost 4 bases, and 6 bases stayed unmatched. DNA of the CDR3: TGTGCCAGCAGATCCGGGACAGGGGCTAATCAGCCCCAGCATTTT. It encodes CASRSGTGANQPQHF.

This clonotype has ten or more counts. The V and J genes are TRBV18 and TRBJ2-1, with D possibly matching TRBD2 (7 bases). Germline-derived CDR1 and CDR2 are KGHSH and LQKENI. V was clipped by 0 bases and J by 2 bases, with 8 bases between them. This CDR3 comprises 15 residues. The DNA of the CDR3 is TGTGCCAGCTCACCACCGGGGGGGCCCTACAATGAGCAGTTCTTC. This encodes CASSPPGGPYNEQFF. Full variable domain (rest looked up from reference TRBV18 and TRBJ2-1): NAGVMQNPRHLVRRRGQEARLRCSPMKGHSHVYWYRQLPEEGLKFMVYLQKENIIDESGMPKERFSAEFPKEGPSILRIQQVVRGDSAAYFCASSPPGGPYNEQFFGPGTRLTVL.

For this clonotype: This could be a read error, since a much larger clone is one nucleotide away. The chain has TRBV19 and TRBJ1-2, with a tentative D call TRBD1 (5 bases). Germline CDR1 LNHDA, CDR2 SQIVND (reference sequence). This CDR3 spans 13 amino acids. The V and J ends lost 6 bases and 9 bases respectively, with 17 bases between them. The CDR3 reads CASRRGVEYSYTF. The CDR3 DNA follows: TGTGCCAGTAGACGGGGGGTGGAGTATAGCTACACCTTC.

This clonotype has more than one count but fewer than ten. The chain has TRBV7-8 and TRBJ1-5; 8 bases are shared with TRBD1. CDR1 and CDR2 (germline): SGHVS, FQNEAQ. This CDR3 spans 14 amino acids. J was trimmed by 5 bases and V by 5 bases; bases with no gene match: 5. The CDR3 reads CASSRNRGYQPQHF. CDR3 nucleotide sequence: TGTGCCAGCAGCCGAAACAGGGGGTATCAGCCCCAGCATTTT. Together with reference TRBV7-8 and TRBJ1-5, the CDR3 gives the full variable domain: GAGVSQSPRYKVAKRGQDVALRCDPISGHVSLFWYQQALGQGPEFLTYFQNEAQLDKSGLPSDRFFAERPEGSVSTLKIQRTQQEDSAVYLCASSRNRGYQPQHFGDGTRLSIL.

This clonotype came up a few times. The V call is TRBV20-1, the J call TRBJ1-4; no definite D call. This CDR3 is 15 amino acids long. CDR1 DFQATT and CDR2 SNEGSKA come from the germline V gene (reference sequence). Between the trimmed V and J ends, which lost 0 bases and 7 bases, there was a span of 15 bases. Here the CDR3 DNA reads TGCAGTGCTAGAGATCAACTTGCTGGGAGTGAAAAACTGTTTTTT. Protein sequence: CSARDQLAGSEKLFF.

This clonotype was seen at least ten times. The V gene is TRBV6-5, the J gene TRBJ2-3; 7 bases are shared with TRBD2. This CDR3 region has 14 residues. CDR1 and CDR2 (germline): MNHEY, SVGAGI. V dropped 2 bases and J dropped 1; count of bases not matched to a gene: 0. CDR3 residues: CASSYGLGTDTQYF. CDR3 DNA: TGTGCCAGCAGTTACGGACTAGGCACAGATACGCAGTATTTT.

This clonotype was picked up many times. The chain is built from TRBV20-1 and TRBJ2-7; possible D gene TRBD1, 6 bases. The germline CDR1 and CDR2 sequences are DFQATT and SNEGSKA (reference sequence). The CDR3 is 12 residues long. Trimming shortened V by 4 bases and J by 4 bases, and 11 bases separated the two germline ends. The CDR3 bases are TGCAGTGCTACGGACAGAGTGTACGAGCAGTACTTC. This encodes CSATDRVYEQYF.

Only a few counts were recorded for this clonotype. V gene TRBV6-5 combines with J gene TRBJ1-2; D is possibly TRBD1 (6 bases). CDR1 and CDR2 from the germline V gene are MNHEY and SVGAGI. The CDR3 extends over 13 amino acids. Deletions cut 7 bases from V and 5 bases from J, with 14 bases between. DNA for the CDR3: TGTGCCAGCAAGGGGGGGGGCTCATATGGCTACACCTTC. Its protein product is CASKGGGSYGYTF.

The chain joins TRBV4-3 to TRBJ2-5; D is unresolved. From germline, CDR1 is LGHNA and CDR2 YSLEER. CDR3 size: 16 residues. The V end was cut by 0 bases, the J end by 2 bases, with 13 bases between. This CDR3 is CASSQDMPGLQETQYF. In nucleotides, the CDR3 is TGCGCCAGCAGCCAAGATATGCCAGGTCTACAAGAGACCCAGTACTTC.

There are many counts of this clonotype. The chain combines TRBV7-8 with TRBJ1-1; 8 bases align to TRBD1. This CDR3 spans 15 amino acids. CDR1 and CDR2 (germline): SGHVS, FQNEAQ. After removal of 4 bases from V and 1 base from J, the junction contained 5 bases not matched to a gene. The CDR3: CASSSHDRGNTEAFF. The CDR3 coding sequence is TGTGCCAGCAGCTCGCATGACAGGGGGAACACTGAAGCTTTCTTT.

This clonotype showed up many times. The rearrangement joins TRBV7-2 to TRBJ2-3, with 8 bases matching TRBD2. The CDR3 runs to 15 residues. The trim removed 10 bases at V and 2 bases at J, leaving 11 bases unmatched. Germline CDR1 reads SGHTA; CDR2 reads FQGNSA. As DNA, the CDR3 is TGTGCCAACTCAATAGCGGGGACTCTCACAGATACGCAGTATTTT. It specifies CANSIAGTLTDTQYF. Combining the CDR3 with reference TRBV7-2 and TRBJ2-3 gives the whole variable domain GAGVSQSPSNKVTEKGKDVELRCDPISGHTALYWYRQSLGQGLEFLIYFQGNSAPDKSGLPSDRFSAERTGGSVSTLTIQRTQQEDSAVYLCANSIAGTLTDTQYFGPGTRLTVL.